These 23 T cell receptor beta chains were all obtained from the same sample, sequenced in a study of Graves' ophthalmopathy and Graves' hyperthyroidism. RNA transcripts served as template for amplifying TCR beta CDR3 sequences. Investigators did first-round RT-PCR with HTBI primers, then second-round multiplex PCR. TCRdb redid the calling of the multiplex PCR reads with MiXCR, one entry per CDR3 protein. In the table there are about 380,000 distinct CDR3 sequences, less than 20% of which are singletons. Sequencing was done on a sample of peripheral blood. These receptors were taken from a woman aged 18-29 years with stable Graves' hyperthyroidism.

This clonotype was picked up many times. The gene calls are TRBV6-2 or TRBV6-3 and TRBJ1-5; D is unclear. The CDR3 covers 17 residues. V lost 0 bases, J lost 3 bases, and 15 bases lay in between. Germline V gene lookup returns CDR1 MNHEY and CDR2 SVGEGT. The CDR3 protein is CASSYSKGGGPNQPQHF. DNA of the CDR3: TGTGCCAGCAGTTACTCGAAGGGCGGTGGGCCCAATCAGCCCCAGCATTTT.

This clonotype was seen repeatedly, ten times or more. The rearrangement links TRBV4-1 to TRBJ2-5; 9 positions match TRBD2. Germline values: CDR1 MGHRA, CDR2 YSYEKL. Trimming removed 1 base from V and 5 bases from J; junction bases left unmatched: 8. The CDR3 has 16 residues. The CDR3 reads CASSQVDSAGGETQYF. CDR3 in DNA: TGCGCCAGCAGCCAAGTGGACAGCGCGGGGGGGGAGACCCAGTACTTC.

This clonotype has ten or more counts. This chain links TRBV5-1 with TRBJ2-5; no clear D. The CDR3 runs to 13 residues. The germline CDR1 and CDR2 sequences are SGHRS and YFSETQ. Trimming left V 4 bases short and J 5 bases short, with 12 bases between. In DNA, the CDR3 is TGCGCCAGCAGCCAATATTGGGCGGAGACCCAGTACTTC. Translation gives CASSQYWAETQYF. The entire variable domain, with the rest obtained from reference TRBV5-1 and TRBJ2-5, is as follows: KAGVTQTPRYLIKTRGQQVTLSCSPISGHRSVSWYQQTPGQGLQFLFEYFSETQRNKGNFPGRFSGRQFSNSRSEMNVSTLELGDSALYLCASSQYWAETQYFGPGTRLLVL.

This clonotype was seen many times. The chain uses TRBV9 and TRBJ2-2; TRBD2 might be the D (5 bases). The CDR3 is 16 amino acids. The V end lost 1 base, the J end lost 0 bases, and 10 bases lay between the germline ends. Germline loops: CDR1 SGDLS, CDR2 YYNGEE. This CDR3 reads CASSVNPGTNTGELFF. The CDR3 DNA reads as TGTGCCAGCAGCGTAAATCCCGGGACGAACACCGGGGAGCTGTTTTTT. The variable domain in full, with the rest retrieved from reference TRBV9 and TRBJ2-2, is DSGVTQTPKHLITATGQRVTLRCSPRSGDLSVYWYQQSLDQGLQFLIQYYNGEERAKGNILERFSAQQFPDLHSELNLSSLELGDSALYFCASSVNPGTNTGELFFGEGSRLTVL.

This clonotype was picked up many times. The rearrangement links TRBV6-1 to TRBJ2-5; TRBD1 might be the D (5 bases). The germline V and J ends were trimmed by 6 bases and 7 bases, with 15 bases remaining between them. The CDR3 runs 13 residues. Germline lookup yields CDR1 MNHNS and CDR2 SASEGT. DNA for the CDR3: TGTGCCAGCAGGCGACAGAGAACGGGGACCCAGTACTTC. Encoded protein: CASRRQRTGTQYF.

This clonotype was seen many times. The chain joins TRBV10-3 to TRBJ2-7, with D possibly TRBD1 on 6 matching bases. Trimming shortened V by 3 bases and J by 5 bases, and 14 bases separated the two germline ends. Per the germline V gene, CDR1 is ENHRY and CDR2 is SYGVKD. This CDR3 spans 14 amino acids. The CDR3, as DNA: TGTGCCATCAGTGACCCTTCAGAGGGGGACGAGCAGTACTTC. Its protein product is CAISDPSEGDEQYF.

As for this clonotype: With a much larger clone just one base away, this may be a read error. This chain joins TRBV12-3 or TRBV12-4 and TRBJ2-4; no definite D call. The CDR3 loop spans 15 amino acids. CDR3 DNA sequence: TGTGCCAGCAGTTCCCGGGCCCTATCGCGAAACATTAAGTACTTC. Encoded protein: CASSSRALSRNIKYF.

The chain couples TRBV19 to TRBJ2-7; D call uncertain. Germline CDR1 is LNHDA and CDR2 is SQIVND (reference sequence). The CDR3 is 15 residues long. Between the trimmed V and J ends, which lost 5 bases and 0 bases, there was a span of 14 bases. CDR3 region: CASSPLNEFSYEQYF. CDR3 DNA: TGTGCCAGTAGTCCCCTGAACGAGTTCTCCTACGAGCAGTACTTC.

This clonotype has a count of ten or more. V and J are TRBV29-1 and TRBJ2-5; 14 nucleotides align to TRBD2. The CDR3 is made up of 17 amino acids. Germline V gene sequence: CDR1 SQVTM, CDR2 ANQGSEA. J lost 6 bases, V lost 7 bases, and 16 bases had no gene match. The CDR3, as DNA: TGCAGCGCCAAGACTAGCGGGGGGGATTCCCCAATCAAGACCCAGTACTTC. Its translation is CSAKTSGGDSPIKTQYF.

This clonotype was counted many times. V gene TRBV19 combines with J gene TRBJ1-5; no clear D. This CDR3 is 17 amino acids long. Germline CDR1 reads LNHDA; CDR2 reads SQIVND (reference sequence). Between the trimmed V and J ends, which lost 5 bases and 1 base, there was a span of 18 bases. Here the CDR3 DNA reads TGTGCCAGTAGTTGGGTTCTCGGACTGGAGAGCAATCAGCCCCAGCATTTT. It codes for CASSWVLGLESNQPQHF.

This clonotype showed up many times. The chain uses TRBV12-3 or TRBV12-4 and TRBJ1-6; 7 bases are a match to TRBD1. The trim removed 6 bases at V and 10 bases at J, leaving 9 bases unmatched. The CDR3 consists of 14 residues. The CDR3 loop reads CASRGRQGGSPLHF. The CDR3 DNA follows: TGTGCCAGCAGGGGACGACAGGGAGGATCACCCCTCCACTTT.

There are a few counts of this clonotype. The chain is built from TRBV11-2 and TRBJ1-5, with D tentatively TRBD1 (5 bases). Germline CDR1 SGHAT, CDR2 FQNNGV. The V end was cut by 4 bases, the J end by 4 bases, with 14 bases between. This CDR3 comprises 15 residues. The CDR3 bases are TGTGCCAGCAGCTCCTATGGGGGGAGGAATCAGCCCCAGCATTTT. Translating it yields CASSSYGGRNQPQHF.

As regards this clonotype: The conserved phenylalanine or tryptophan normally closing the CDR3 is absent here, so this likely arose from a read error. The rearrangement joins TRBV6-1 to TRBJ1-5; 11 nucleotides align to TRBD1. Germline assignment: CDR1 MNHNS and CDR2 SASEGT. This CDR3 comprises 14 residues. The V segment lost 10 bases and the J segment 9 bases; nucleotides outside the gene matches: 11. Written as DNA, the CDR3 is TGTGCCACCACCGGACAGGGGGCTGGGAGGCCCCAGCATCTT. Translated: CATTGQGAGRPQHL.

V and J are TRBV13 and TRBJ1-6; 7 nucleotides align to TRBD1. The CDR3 is 16 amino acids. Germline CDR1 PRHDT, CDR2 FYEKMQ (reference sequence). The V and J ends lost 5 bases and 4 bases, in that order; junction bases with no gene match: 8. The CDR3, as DNA: TGTGCCAGCAGCGGACGGACGGGACAGTATAATTCACCCCTCCACTTT. This encodes CASSGRTGQYNSPLHF.

This clonotype was found many times. The V call is TRBV5-1, the J call TRBJ2-3; TRBD2 might be the D (5 bases). Germline V CDR1 and CDR2: SGHRS, YFSETQ. V dropped 0 bases and J dropped 0 bases, with 5 bases sitting between them. The CDR3 contains 14 residues. The CDR3 reads CASSLAGSTDTQYF. In DNA, the CDR3 is TGCGCCAGCAGCTTGGCGGGGAGCACAGATACGCAGTATTTT.

Many counts were recorded for this clonotype. The rearrangement joins TRBV6-1 to TRBJ1-2, with 7 bases lining up with TRBD1. V lost 6 bases and J lost 1; bases outside the gene matches: 8. CDR3 size: 15 residues. Germline V gives CDR1 MNHNS, CDR2 SASEGT. The CDR3 region is CASRAGTVLNYGYTF. CDR3 sequence (DNA): TGTGCCAGCAGAGCCGGGACAGTTCTTAACTATGGCTACACCTTC.

The chain has TRBV7-3 and TRBJ2-3; D is uncertain. The CDR3 covers 13 residues. V was cut by 5 bases and J by 2 bases, with 8 bases left in between. Germline CDR1 and CDR2: SGHTA and FQGTGA. The CDR3 sequence is CASSPDPTDTQYF. The CDR3 nucleotides are TGTGCCAGCAGCCCGGACCCCACAGATACGCAGTATTTT.

This clonotype was seen many times. This chain links TRBV19 with TRBJ1-6; 7 bases are a match to TRBD1. The CDR3 runs 14 residues. Germline-derived CDR1 and CDR2 are LNHDA and SQIVND (reference sequence). The V segment lost 7 bases and the J segment 10 bases; nucleotides outside the gene matches: 10. CDR3 coding DNA: TGTGCCAGTAAGGCCAGGGGGAGTAGATCACCCCTCCACTTT. Encoded protein: CASKARGSRSPLHF.

This clonotype appeared a few times. V and J are TRBV15 and TRBJ1-1; possibly TRBD1 for D (6 bases). Trimming stripped 0 bases from V and 3 bases from J, with 11 bases between. The CDR3 totals 15 residues. Germline V lookup: CDR1 LNHNV, CDR2 YYDKDF (reference sequence). CDR3 protein: CATSRETYRDTEAFF. CDR3 DNA: TGTGCCACCAGCAGAGAGACCTACAGGGACACTGAAGCTTTCTTT.

This clonotype has at least ten counts. V is TRBV6-5 and J is TRBJ1-5, with D uncertain. This CDR3 spans 14 amino acids. Germline CDR1 reads MNHEY; CDR2 reads SVGAGI. Between the trimmed V and J ends, which lost 2 bases and 4 bases, there was a span of 9 bases. The CDR3 is CASSYRGSNQPQHF. CDR3 nucleotides: TGTGCCAGCAGTTACCGGGGTAGTAATCAGCCCCAGCATTTT.

This clonotype has a single count. The chain employs TRBV9 and TRBJ2-2; 9 nucleotides agree with TRBD1. Germline V gene data show CDR1 as SGDLS and CDR2 as YYNGEE. This CDR3 contains 17 residues. V lost 3 bases to trimming and J lost 4 bases; unmatched junction nucleotides: 10. The CDR3 region is CASSAGQGSSATGELFF. CDR3 DNA sequence: TGTGCCAGCAGCGCAGGACAGGGGTCATCAGCCACCGGGGAGCTGTTTTTT.

This clonotype was observed a few times. A much larger clonotype is one base distant, so this may be a read error. This chain uses TRBV6-5 with TRBJ2-4; a possible D gene is TRBD2 (6 bases). The CDR3 has 13 residues. Germline values: CDR1 MNHEY, CDR2 SVGAGI. The ends were cut back, 6 bases at V and 14 bases at J, with 20 bases in the middle. CDR3: CASSYVTSLIKYF. The CDR3 coding sequence is TGTGCCAGCAGCTACGTTACTAGCCTAATTAAGTACTTC.

This clonotype was counted many times. The chain employs TRBV20-1 and TRBJ1-1; possibly TRBD1 for D (5 bases). Germline loops: CDR1 DFQATT, CDR2 SNEGSKA (reference sequence). Trimming removed 4 bases from V and 0 bases from J, with 15 bases in between. This CDR3 spans 15 amino acids. Written as DNA, the CDR3 is TGCAGTGCTAATCGGGGACCCCCTCTGAACACTGAAGCTTTCTTT. Translating it yields CSANRGPPLNTEAFF.